This section outlines one T cell receptor (beta chain) sequence together with its context. The data were obtained in a study of blood T cell repertoires in COVID-19. Study background: Whether acute or convalescent, the COVID-19 samples came from the United States, Italy and Spain.

TCRdb's table, derived via immunoSEQ multiplex PCR, lists solely in-frame clones and lacks some. Of about 29,000 clones in the sample, roughly 83% were seen once. V dropped 6 bases and J dropped 1; count of bases not matched to a gene: 10. Germline V gives CDR1 SGHTS, CDR2 YDEGEE. The CDR3 length is 16 residues. The clonotype originates from a man older than 75 with active COVID-19. This rearrangement joins TRBV5-8 to TRBJ2-1, with 7 bases lining up with TRBD2. Sequenced: peripheral blood. CDR3 DNA sequence: TGTGCCAGCAACCCGCCAGGGAGGGTTTCCTACAATGAGCAGTTCTTC. It is translated as CASNPPGRVSYNEQFF.